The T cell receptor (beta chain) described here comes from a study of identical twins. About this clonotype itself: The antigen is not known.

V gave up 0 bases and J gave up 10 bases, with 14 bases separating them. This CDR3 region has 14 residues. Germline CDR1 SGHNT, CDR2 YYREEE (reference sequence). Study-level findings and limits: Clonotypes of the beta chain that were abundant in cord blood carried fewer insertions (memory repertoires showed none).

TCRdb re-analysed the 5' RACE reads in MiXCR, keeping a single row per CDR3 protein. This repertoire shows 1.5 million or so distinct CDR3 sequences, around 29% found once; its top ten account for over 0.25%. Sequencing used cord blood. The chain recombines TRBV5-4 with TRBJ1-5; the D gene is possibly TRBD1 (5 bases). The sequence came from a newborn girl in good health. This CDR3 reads CASSLDPGRGPQHF. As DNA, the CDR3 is TGTGCCAGCAGCTTGGATCCAGGCCGGGGCCCCCAGCATTTT.